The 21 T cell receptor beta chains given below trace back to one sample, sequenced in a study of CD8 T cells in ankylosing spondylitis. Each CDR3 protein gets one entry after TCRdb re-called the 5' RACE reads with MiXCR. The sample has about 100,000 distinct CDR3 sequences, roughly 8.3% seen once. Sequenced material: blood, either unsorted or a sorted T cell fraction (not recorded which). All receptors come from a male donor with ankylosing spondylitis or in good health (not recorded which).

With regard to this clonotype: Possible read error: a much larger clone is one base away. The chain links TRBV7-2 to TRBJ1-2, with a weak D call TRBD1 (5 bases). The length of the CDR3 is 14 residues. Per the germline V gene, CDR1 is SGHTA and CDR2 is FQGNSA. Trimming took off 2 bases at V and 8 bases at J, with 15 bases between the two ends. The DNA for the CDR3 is TGTGCCAGCAGCTTACAAGGGGTAATTGTCGGCTACACCTTC. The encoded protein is CASSLQGVIVGYTF.

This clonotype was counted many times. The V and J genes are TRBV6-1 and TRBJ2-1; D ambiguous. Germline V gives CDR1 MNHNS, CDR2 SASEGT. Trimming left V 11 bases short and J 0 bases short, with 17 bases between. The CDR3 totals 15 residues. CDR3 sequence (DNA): TGTGCCTCCTATTCGGTCAGCGACTCCTACAATGAGCAGTTCTTC. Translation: CASYSVSDSYNEQFF.

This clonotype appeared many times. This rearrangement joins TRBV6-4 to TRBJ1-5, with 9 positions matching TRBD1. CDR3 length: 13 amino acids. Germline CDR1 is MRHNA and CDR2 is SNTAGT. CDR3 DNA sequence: TGTGCTTCGGGGGGACAGGGACATCAGCCCCAGCATTTT. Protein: CASGGQGHQPQHF.

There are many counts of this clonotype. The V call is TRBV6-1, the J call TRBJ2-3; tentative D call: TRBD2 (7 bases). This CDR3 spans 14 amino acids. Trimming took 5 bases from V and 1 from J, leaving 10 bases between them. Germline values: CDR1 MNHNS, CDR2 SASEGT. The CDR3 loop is CASSRGGGTDTQYF. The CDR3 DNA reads TGTGCCAGCAGTAGGGGGGGGGGCACAGATACGCAGTATTTT.

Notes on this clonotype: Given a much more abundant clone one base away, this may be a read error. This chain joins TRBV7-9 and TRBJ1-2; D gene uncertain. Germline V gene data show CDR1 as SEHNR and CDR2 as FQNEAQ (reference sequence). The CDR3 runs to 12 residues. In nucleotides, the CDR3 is TGTGCCAGCATCTTAGATAGCCATGGCTACACCTTC. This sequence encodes CASILDSHGYTF.

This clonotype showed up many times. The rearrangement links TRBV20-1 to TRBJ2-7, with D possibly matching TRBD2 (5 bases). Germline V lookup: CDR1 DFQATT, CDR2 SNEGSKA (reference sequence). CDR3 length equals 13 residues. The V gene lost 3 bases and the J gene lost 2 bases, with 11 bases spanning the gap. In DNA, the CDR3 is TGCAGTGCTAGGACTATAGATACCTACGAGCAGTACTTC. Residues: CSARTIDTYEQYF.

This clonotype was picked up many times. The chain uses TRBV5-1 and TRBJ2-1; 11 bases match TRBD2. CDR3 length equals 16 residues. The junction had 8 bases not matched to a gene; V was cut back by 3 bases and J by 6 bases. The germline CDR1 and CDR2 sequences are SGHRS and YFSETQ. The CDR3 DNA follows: TGCGCCAGCAGCTCGACGCCTAGCGGGAGGTTCAATGAGCAGTTCTTC. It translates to CASSSTPSGRFNEQFF.

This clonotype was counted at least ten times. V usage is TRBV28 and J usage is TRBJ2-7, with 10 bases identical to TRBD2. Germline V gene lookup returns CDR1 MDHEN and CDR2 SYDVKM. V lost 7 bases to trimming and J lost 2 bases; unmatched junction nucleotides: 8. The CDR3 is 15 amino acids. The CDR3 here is CASTPIAGGPYEQYF. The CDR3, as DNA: TGTGCCAGCACCCCTATAGCGGGAGGTCCCTACGAGCAGTACTTC.

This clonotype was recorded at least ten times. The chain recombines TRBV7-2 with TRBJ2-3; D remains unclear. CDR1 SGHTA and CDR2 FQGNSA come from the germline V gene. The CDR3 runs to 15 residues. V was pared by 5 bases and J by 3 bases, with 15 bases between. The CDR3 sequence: CASSLLTGWTDTQYF. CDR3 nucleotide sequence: TGTGCCAGCAGCCTCTTGACTGGATGGACAGATACGCAGTATTTT. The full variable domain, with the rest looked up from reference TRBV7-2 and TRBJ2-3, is GAGVSQSPSNKVTEKGKDVELRCDPISGHTALYWYRQSLGQGLEFLIYFQGNSAPDKSGLPSDRFSAERTGGSVSTLTIQRTQQEDSAVYLCASSLLTGWTDTQYFGPGTRLTVL.

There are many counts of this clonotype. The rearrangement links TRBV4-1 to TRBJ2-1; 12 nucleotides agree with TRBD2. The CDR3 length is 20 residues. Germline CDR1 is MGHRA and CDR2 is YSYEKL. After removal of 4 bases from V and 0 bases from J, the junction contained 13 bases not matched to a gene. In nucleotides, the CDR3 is TGCGCCAGCAGCCCGGGACTAGCGGGCGTCAAGAGAAACTCCTACAATGAGCAGTTCTTC. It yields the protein CASSPGLAGVKRNSYNEQFF.

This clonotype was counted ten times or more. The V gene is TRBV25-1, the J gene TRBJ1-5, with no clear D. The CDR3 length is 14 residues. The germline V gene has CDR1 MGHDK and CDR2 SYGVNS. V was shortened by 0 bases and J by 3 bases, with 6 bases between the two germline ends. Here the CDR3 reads CASSEYSNNQPQHF. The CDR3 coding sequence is TGTGCCAGCAGTGAATACAGCAACAATCAGCCCCAGCATTTT.

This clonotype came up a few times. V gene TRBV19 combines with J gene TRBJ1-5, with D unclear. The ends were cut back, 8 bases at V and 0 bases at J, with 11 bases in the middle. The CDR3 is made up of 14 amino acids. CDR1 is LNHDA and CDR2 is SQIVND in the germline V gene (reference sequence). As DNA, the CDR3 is TGTGCCAGTTCTCGGTCTAATAGCAATCAGCCCCAGCATTTT. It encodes CASSRSNSNQPQHF.

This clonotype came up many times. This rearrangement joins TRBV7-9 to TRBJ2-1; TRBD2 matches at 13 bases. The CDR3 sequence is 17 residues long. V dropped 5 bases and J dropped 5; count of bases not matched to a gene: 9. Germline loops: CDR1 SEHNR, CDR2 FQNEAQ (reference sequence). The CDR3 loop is CASSPTSGRAKNNEQFF. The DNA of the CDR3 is TGTGCCAGCAGCCCAACTAGCGGGAGGGCGAAGAACAATGAGCAGTTCTTC. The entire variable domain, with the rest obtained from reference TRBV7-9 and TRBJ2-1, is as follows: DTGVSQNPRHKITKRGQNVTFRCDPISEHNRLYWYRQTLGQGPEFLTYFQNEAQLEKSRLLSDRFSAERPKGSFSTLEIQRTEQGDSAMYLCASSPTSGRAKNNEQFFGPGTRLTVL.

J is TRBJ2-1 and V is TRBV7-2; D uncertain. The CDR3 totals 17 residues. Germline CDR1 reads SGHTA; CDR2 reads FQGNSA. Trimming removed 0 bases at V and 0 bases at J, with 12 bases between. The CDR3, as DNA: TGTGCCAGCAGCTTAGCCCCGCTATCAAGCTCCTACAATGAGCAGTTCTTC. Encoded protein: CASSLAPLSSSYNEQFF.

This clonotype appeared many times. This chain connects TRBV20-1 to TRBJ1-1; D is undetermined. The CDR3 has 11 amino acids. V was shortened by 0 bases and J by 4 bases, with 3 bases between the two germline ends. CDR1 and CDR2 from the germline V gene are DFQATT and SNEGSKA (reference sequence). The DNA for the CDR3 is TGCAGTGCTAGAGATGGCACTGAAGCTTTCTTT. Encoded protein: CSARDGTEAFF.

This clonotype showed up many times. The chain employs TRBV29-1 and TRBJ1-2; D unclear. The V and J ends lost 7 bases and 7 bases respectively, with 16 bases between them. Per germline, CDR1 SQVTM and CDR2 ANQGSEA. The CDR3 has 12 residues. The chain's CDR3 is CSGGELGPGYTF. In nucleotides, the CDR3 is TGCAGCGGTGGCGAATTGGGCCCTGGCTACACCTTC. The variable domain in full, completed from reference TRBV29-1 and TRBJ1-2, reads SAVISQKPSRDICQRGTSLTIQCQVDSQVTMMFWYRQQPGQSLTLIATANQGSEATYESGFVIDKFPISRPNLTFSTLTVSNMSPEDSSIYLCSGGELGPGYTFGSGTRLTVV.

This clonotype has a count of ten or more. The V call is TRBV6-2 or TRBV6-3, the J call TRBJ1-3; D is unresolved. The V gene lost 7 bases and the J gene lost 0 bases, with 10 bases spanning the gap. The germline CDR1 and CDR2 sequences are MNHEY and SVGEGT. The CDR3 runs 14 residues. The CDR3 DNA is TGTGCCAGCACCCCAGACATCTCTGGAAACACCATATATTTT. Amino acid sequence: CASTPDISGNTIYF.

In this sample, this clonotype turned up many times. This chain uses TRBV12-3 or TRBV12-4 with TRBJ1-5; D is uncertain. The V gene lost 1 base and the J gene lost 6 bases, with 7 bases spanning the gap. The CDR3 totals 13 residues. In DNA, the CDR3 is TGTGCCAGCAGTTTAGGCAGACTTCAGCCCCAGCATTTT. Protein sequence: CASSLGRLQPQHF.

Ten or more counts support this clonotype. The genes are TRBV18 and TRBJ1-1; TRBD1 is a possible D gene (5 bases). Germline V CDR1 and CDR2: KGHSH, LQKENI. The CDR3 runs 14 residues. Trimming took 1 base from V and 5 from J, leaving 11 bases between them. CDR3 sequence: CASSPRQGGTEAFF. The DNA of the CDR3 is TGTGCCAGCTCACCACGTCAGGGTGGAACTGAAGCTTTCTTT.

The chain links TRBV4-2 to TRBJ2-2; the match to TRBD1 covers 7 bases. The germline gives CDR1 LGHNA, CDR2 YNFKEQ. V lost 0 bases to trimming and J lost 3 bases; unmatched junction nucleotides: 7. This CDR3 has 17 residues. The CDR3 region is CASSQDRTGGHTGELFF. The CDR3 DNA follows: TGTGCCAGCAGCCAAGATCGGACAGGTGGTCACACCGGGGAGCTGTTTTTT.

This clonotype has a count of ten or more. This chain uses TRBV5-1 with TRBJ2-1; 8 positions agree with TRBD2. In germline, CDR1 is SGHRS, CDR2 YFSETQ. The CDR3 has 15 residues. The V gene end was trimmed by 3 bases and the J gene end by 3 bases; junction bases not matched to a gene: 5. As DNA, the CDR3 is TGCGCCAGCAGCTCGACTAGCGTAAGCTACAATGAGCAGTTCTTC. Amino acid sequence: CASSSTSVSYNEQFF.